This is a list of T cell receptor beta chains from one sample in a study of cytomegalovirus exposure and HLA in healthy donors. Sequencing used immunoSEQ multiplex PCR; TCRdb keeps in-frame clones, though not all of them. The sample has under 200,000 clones; around 83% are singletons. Input material: PBMCs. The origin of the receptors is a man aged 45-60 years in good health and CMV-seropositive. Each CDR3 is given without its conserved first and last residue.

v_gene	j_gene	CDR3aa
TRBV7-9	TRBJ1-1	ASILQGSSGEAF
TRBV27	TRBJ1-1	ASQGQGNTEAF
TRBV11-3	TRBJ1-5	ASSLGGDQPQH
TRBV11-3	TRBJ2-1	ASSLSTSGVHNEQF
TRBV6-5	TRBJ2-1	ASSYPLADEQF
TRBV7-9	TRBJ1-1	ASSRGTGESREAF
TRBV5-5	TRBJ2-2	ASSLRGQWAGELF
TRBV10-3	TRBJ2-1	AISLGGSYNEQF
TRBV13	TRBJ1-1	ASSLGRDMNTEAF
TRBV25-1	TRBJ2-2	ASSEFETPNTGELF
TRBV15	TRBJ2-1	ATSSPGGLEQF
TRBV13	TRBJ2-1	ASSFPDSNEQF
TRBV6-1	TRBJ1-2	ASSEVGQISGYT
TRBV5-6	TRBJ1-2	ASSVGQGVGYGYT
TRBV5-1	TRBJ2-5	ASSLEGLEGTQY
TRBV9	TRBJ1-1	ASSGASAEAF
TRBV19	TRBJ1-1	ASSPGWNTEAF
TRBV28	TRBJ1-4	ASSKTGARNEKLF
TRBV7-9	TRBJ1-2	ASSLAGERGTVGYT
TRBV5-1	TRBJ2-2	ASSLQDGVDGLTGELF
TRBV7-9	TRBJ2-7	ASSPPHSYEQY
TRBV19	TRBJ1-2	ASSLRIDSTYGYT
TRBV19	TRBJ1-5	ASRNDRGLNQPQH
TRBV9	TRBJ2-3	ASSAHDSGGTDTQY
TRBV9	TRBJ2-5	ASSVAGRAGLGEETQY
TRBV9	TRBJ2-1	ASSVAGGSDEQF
TRBV5-1	TRBJ2-1	ASSLWTSGGAANEQF